This T cell receptor beta chain originates from a study of OX40 agonist ivuxolimab in advanced cancers. Across the study: Cohort: 65% to 90% men, mean age 60, aged about 23 to 80.

Clones were read by immunoSEQ multiplex PCR, and TCRdb kept only the in-frame ones, dropping some. The sample holds roughly 100,000 clones; around 85% are singletons and the top ten take about 1.6%. The CDR3 has 16 amino acids. Germline CDR1 and CDR2: SGHDN and FVKESK. Between the trimmed V and J ends, which lost 2 bases and 6 bases, there was a span of 19 bases. A note on this clone: As yet, its antigen is unknown.

Overall study findings and caveats: By week 6 at 0.1 to 3.0 mg/kg, blood CD4+ and CD8+ T cells had expanded clonally. The specificity for antigen of the expanded peripheral T cells was not determined. Normalized expansion of T-cell clones was also low for some nonresponders.

The sequencing here drew on CD4+ or CD8+ T cells sorted from blood, taken in a trial of the OX40 agonist ivuxolimab. The chain links TRBV14 to TRBJ1-1, with a weak D call TRBD1 (5 bases). The TCR sequence derives from an adult with an advanced solid tumor such as melanoma, head and neck, liver or kidney cancer. DNA for the CDR3: TGTGCCAGCAGCCAAACTGAAATGTGGGGAGGGGCTGAAGCTTTCTTT. Amino acid sequence: CASSQTEMWGGAEAFF.